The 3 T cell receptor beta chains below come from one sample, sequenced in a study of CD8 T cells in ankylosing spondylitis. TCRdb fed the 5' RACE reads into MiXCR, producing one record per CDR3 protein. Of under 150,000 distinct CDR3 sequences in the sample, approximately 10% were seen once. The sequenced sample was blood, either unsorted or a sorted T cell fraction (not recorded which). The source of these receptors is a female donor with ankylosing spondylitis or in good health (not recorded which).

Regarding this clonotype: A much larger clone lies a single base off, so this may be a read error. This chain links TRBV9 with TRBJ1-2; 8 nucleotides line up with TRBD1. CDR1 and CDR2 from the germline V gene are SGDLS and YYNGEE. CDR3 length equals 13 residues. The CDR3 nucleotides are TGTGCCAGCAGCGTACCAGGGGGCTATGACTACACCTTC. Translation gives CASSVPGGYDYTF.

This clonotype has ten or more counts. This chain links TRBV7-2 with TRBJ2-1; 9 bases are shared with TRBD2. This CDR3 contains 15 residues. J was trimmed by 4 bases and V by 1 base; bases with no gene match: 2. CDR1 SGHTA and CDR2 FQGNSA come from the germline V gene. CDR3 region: CASSLGGRGYNEQFF. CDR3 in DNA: TGTGCCAGCAGCTTAGGCGGGAGGGGTTACAATGAGCAGTTCTTC.

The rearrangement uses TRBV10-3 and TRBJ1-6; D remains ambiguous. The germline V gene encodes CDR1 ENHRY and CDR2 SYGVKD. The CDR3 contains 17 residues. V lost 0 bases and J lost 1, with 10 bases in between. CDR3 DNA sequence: TGTGCCATCAGTGAGTCCGCAGGAGGGTCCTATAATTCACCCCTCCACTTT. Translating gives CAISESAGGSYNSPLHF.